Below, 24 T cell receptor beta chains from the same sample are listed, as sequenced in a study of T cells in Graves' hyperthyroidism and ophthalmopathy. Amplification of TCR beta CDR3 regions was performed using RNA transcripts as template. In the first-round RT-PCR of the TCR CDR3, the HTBI primer set was used. TCRdb independently ran MiXCR on the multiplex PCR reads; one entry per CDR3 protein. The profile shows approximately 400,000 distinct CDR3 sequences, approximately 14% of them singletons. The specimen sequenced was blood. The receptors originated from a woman between 18 and 30 years old with Graves' hyperthyroidism.

Ten or more counts support this clonotype. V usage is TRBV24-1 and J usage is TRBJ1-2; 9 bases are shared with TRBD1. The CDR3 is 14 amino acids. The germline V gene encodes CDR1 KGHDR and CDR2 SFDVKD. V lost 8 bases to trimming and J lost 7 bases; unmatched junction nucleotides: 10. CDR3 nucleotides: TGTGCCACCACACAGACAGGGGGACAAGGTGGCTACACCTTC. Translating gives CATTQTGGQGGYTF.

This clonotype was seen at least ten times. The chain is built from TRBV28 and TRBJ2-3; 9 bases fit TRBD2. J lost 1 base, V lost 3 bases, and 17 bases had no gene match. The CDR3 length is 20 residues. The germline gives CDR1 MDHEN, CDR2 SYDVKM. CDR3 nucleotide sequence: TGTGCCAGCAGTTTCCTAAGGATAGCGGGAGTAGTTTGGGGCACAGATACGCAGTATTTT. This encodes CASSFLRIAGVVWGTDTQYF. Using reference TRBV28 and TRBJ2-3 for the parts outside the CDR3, the full variable domain is DVKVTQSSRYLVKRTGEKVFLECVQDMDHENMFWYRQDPGLGLRLIYFSYDVKMKEKGDIPEGYSVSREKKERFSLILESASTNQTSMYLCASSFLRIAGVVWGTDTQYFGPGTRLTVL.

This clonotype was counted a single time. Germline is not matched at one junction end, which may reflect a read error. The chain recombines TRBV7-7 with TRBJ2-7; D might be TRBD1 or TRBD2, each matching 5 bases. The CDR3 is made up of 15 amino acids. In germline, CDR1 is SSHAT, CDR2 FNYEAQ (reference sequence). This chain's CDR3 is CASSSSLGTSYEQYF. The DNA of the CDR3 is TGTGCTAGCAGCTCCTCTCTGGGGACCTCCTACGAGCAGTACTTC.

This clonotype was seen ten or more times. The V and J genes are TRBV7-2 and TRBJ1-2; D is unclear. Germline lookup yields CDR1 SGHTA and CDR2 FQGNSA. V was pared by 1 base and J by 1 base, with 16 bases between. The CDR3 contains 17 residues. CDR3 coding DNA: TGTGCCAGCAGCTTAGACCGGACGACACGGAGTAACTATGGCTACACCTTC. Protein product: CASSLDRTTRSNYGYTF.

Ten or more counts support this clonotype. The chain employs TRBV28 and TRBJ1-2; 9 bases are shared with TRBD1. The CDR3 is 15 residues long. Trimming cost V 5 bases and J 6 bases; bases outside gene matches: 10. Germline lookup yields CDR1 MDHEN and CDR2 SYDVKM. In DNA, the CDR3 is TGTGCCAGCAGTCAATCCGGGACAGGGTATAATGGCTACACCTTC. This encodes CASSQSGTGYNGYTF.

This clonotype was seen at least ten times. The CDR3 DNA reads TGTGCCAGCAGCACGGTCAATCAGCCCCAGCATTTT. Translating gives CASSTVNQPQHF. This chain uses TRBV6-1 with TRBJ1-5; D remains ambiguous. The germline CDR1 and CDR2 sequences are MNHNS and SASEGT. V gave up 6 bases and J gave up 3 bases, with 6 bases separating them. There are 12 residues in the CDR3.

In this sample, this clonotype turned up many times. This chain connects TRBV7-2 to TRBJ1-3, with D unclear. V was clipped by 5 bases and J by 4 bases, with 15 bases between them. The CDR3 spans 15 residues. The germline V gene has CDR1 SGHTA and CDR2 FQGNSA. This CDR3 is CASSGRREAGNTIYF. The CDR3 coding sequence is TGTGCCAGCAGCGGACGGAGGGAAGCGGGAAACACCATATATTTT.

This clonotype was seen at least ten times. The chain carries TRBV5-6 and TRBJ2-1, with D possibly being TRBD2 (6 bases). Germline V gene sequence: CDR1 SGHDT, CDR2 YYEEEE. CDR3 length: 16 residues. V was shortened by 4 bases and J by 4 bases, with 18 bases between the two germline ends. CDR3 in amino acids: CASSLEGSGAYNEQFF. The CDR3 region has the DNA TGTGCCAGCAGCCTAGAGGGTAGCGGAGCGTACAATGAGCAGTTCTTC.

This clonotype was picked up many times. The rearrangement links TRBV2 to TRBJ1-3; D remains unclear. Trimming removed 2 bases at V and 4 bases at J, with 12 bases between. Per germline, CDR1 SNHLY and CDR2 FYNNEI. This CDR3 is 15 amino acids long. This chain's CDR3 is CASSELGVRGNTIYF. The CDR3 DNA reads as TGTGCCAGCAGTGAACTTGGGGTCCGAGGAAACACCATATATTTT.

This chain uses TRBV2 with TRBJ1-1; D not certain. Germline assignment: CDR1 SNHLY and CDR2 FYNNEI. The CDR3 spans 12 residues. Trimming pared 6 bases from V and 0 bases from J, leaving 5 bases between. CDR3 in amino acids: CASRAMNTEAFF. DNA for the CDR3: TGTGCCAGCAGGGCAATGAACACTGAAGCTTTCTTT.

This clonotype was counted a few times. The chain is built from TRBV6-6 and TRBJ1-2; the match to TRBD1 covers 8 bases. With V trimmed by 0 bases and J by 0 bases, 9 bases remained unmatched. The germline gives CDR1 MNHNY, CDR2 SVGAGI (reference sequence). This CDR3 has 18 amino acids. The CDR3 DNA reads as TGTGCCAGCAGTTACTCGATTCCAGGGGGCTCTTCTAACTATGGCTACACCTTC. Translating gives CASSYSIPGGSSNYGYTF.

Written as DNA, the CDR3 is TGTGCCAGCAATTATAACAATGAGCAGTTCTTC. Translated: CASNYNNEQFF. J is TRBJ2-1 and V is TRBV7-9; D is undetermined. With 7 bases removed from V and 5 bases from J, the gap between germline ends came to 6 bases. Germline V gives CDR1 SEHNR, CDR2 FQNEAQ (reference sequence). The CDR3 extends over 11 amino acids.

In this sample, this clonotype turned up many times. The chain uses TRBV12-3 or TRBV12-4 and TRBJ1-2; D unclear. This CDR3 is built from 11 residues. With 5 bases removed from V and 8 bases from J, the gap between germline ends came to 9 bases. The CDR3 here is CASSNLGGYTF. The CDR3 DNA sequence: TGTGCCAGCAGTAACCTGGGGGGCTACACCTTC.

This clonotype has just a few counts. The V gene is TRBV28, the J gene TRBJ2-1; 9 positions match TRBD2. The germline gives CDR1 MDHEN, CDR2 SYDVKM. V shed 5 bases, J shed 7 bases, and the junction held 9 bases outside the gene matches. CDR3 length equals 15 residues. CDR3 residues: CASSPRAGGLNEQFF. The CDR3 nucleotides are TGTGCCAGCAGTCCCAGGGCGGGAGGGCTGAATGAGCAGTTCTTC.

This clonotype was counted between two and nine times. The V call is TRBV9, the J call TRBJ1-2, with no clear D. The CDR3 has 13 amino acids. Trimming left V 3 bases short and J 0 bases short, with 6 bases between. Germline loops: CDR1 SGDLS, CDR2 YYNGEE. CDR3 region: CASSEQPNYGYTF. CDR3 nucleotide sequence: TGTGCCAGCAGCGAACAGCCTAACTATGGCTACACCTTC.

In this sample, this clonotype turned up a few times. The V call is TRBV19, the J call TRBJ1-5, with D perhaps TRBD1 (5 bases). Trimming pared 3 bases from V and 0 bases from J, leaving 9 bases between. This CDR3 comprises 15 residues. The germline V gene has CDR1 LNHDA and CDR2 SQIVND (reference sequence). The CDR3 DNA reads as TGTGCCAGTAGTATCCAGGGATATAGCAATCAGCCCCAGCATTTT. Residues: CASSIQGYSNQPQHF.

There are many counts of this clonotype. This chain links TRBV7-9 with TRBJ1-1, with D possibly TRBD1 on 5 matching bases. Germline CDR1 SEHNR, CDR2 FQNEAQ (reference sequence). Trimming left V 6 bases short and J 5 bases short, with 19 bases between. The CDR3 is made up of 15 amino acids. This CDR3 is CASRATGGKVTEAFF. The CDR3 region has the DNA TGTGCCAGCAGAGCTACGGGGGGGAAGGTAACTGAAGCTTTCTTT.

The gene calls are TRBV7-3 and TRBJ2-5; 7 positions match TRBD2. Trimming removed 1 base from V and 5 bases from J; junction bases left unmatched: 7. CDR1 and CDR2 from the germline V gene are SGHTA and FQGTGA. The CDR3 covers 15 residues. The CDR3 loop reads CASSLKGRAKETQYF. The CDR3 bases are TGTGCCAGCAGCTTAAAAGGGAGGGCAAAGGAGACCCAGTACTTC.

This chain uses TRBV5-1 with TRBJ2-1; no definite D call. CDR1 SGHRS and CDR2 YFSETQ come from the germline V gene. The CDR3 sequence is 13 residues long. The V end was cut by 4 bases, the J end by 3 bases, with 8 bases between. The DNA for the CDR3 is TGCGCCAGCAGCCACAGTAACTACAATGAGCAGTTCTTC. Translated, it gives CASSHSNYNEQFF.

The rearrangement uses TRBV4-1 and TRBJ2-5; 9 bases line up with TRBD2. In germline, CDR1 is MGHRA, CDR2 YSYEKL. There are 15 residues in the CDR3. V lost 5 bases, J lost 4 bases, and 8 bases stayed unmatched. The CDR3 DNA follows: TGCGCCAGCAGCTTACGGACTAGCGTTGGAGAGACCCAGTACTTC. This sequence encodes CASSLRTSVGETQYF.

Remarks on this clonotype: With a much larger clone just one base away, this may be a read error. The chain recombines TRBV12-3 or TRBV12-4 with TRBJ2-1, with 7 positions matching TRBD1. The better agreement between TRBJ2-7 and the DNA end casts doubt on the J call. This CDR3 spans 16 amino acids. The CDR3 loop is CASSTTGALSYNEQYF. The CDR3, as DNA: TGTGCCAGCAGTACCACAGGGGCTCTCTCCTACAATGAGCAGTACTTC.

This clonotype was seen repeatedly, ten times or more. The chain recombines TRBV20-1 with TRBJ1-6; D unclear. From germline, CDR1 is DFQATT and CDR2 SNEGSKA (reference sequence). The CDR3 sequence is 15 residues long. V gave up 4 bases and J gave up 0 bases, with 10 bases separating them. CDR3 nucleotides: TGCAGTGCTACCAGAGGATTCTCCTATAATTCACCCCTCCACTTT. This gives the protein CSATRGFSYNSPLHF.

This chain links TRBV6-2 or TRBV6-3 with TRBJ1-2, with TRBD1 as a possible D gene (6 bases). V gave up 2 bases and J gave up 0 bases, with 13 bases separating them. Germline V gene lookup returns CDR1 MNHEY and CDR2 SVGEGT. This CDR3 is built from 16 residues. CDR3 residues: CASSYTRTATNYGYTF. In DNA form, the CDR3 reads TGTGCCAGCAGTTACACCCGGACAGCTACTAACTATGGCTACACCTTC.

The chain is built from TRBV5-6 and TRBJ1-5; D call uncertain. Trimming left V 2 bases short and J 3 bases short, with 9 bases between. The CDR3 runs to 14 residues. The V gene's germline CDR1 is SGHDT and CDR2 YYEEEE. Here the CDR3 DNA reads TGTGCCAGCAGCTTCAACCCTGACAATCAGCCCCAGCATTTT. It yields the protein CASSFNPDNQPQHF.